This record looks at one T cell receptor beta chain sequence and its context. TCRdb fed the 5' RACE reads into MiXCR, producing one record per CDR3 protein. The repertoire holds 120,000 or so distinct CDR3 sequences, with 5% to 6.5% as singletons. The sample comes from a study of T-cell memory formation after mild COVID-19. The overall study: TCR clusters showed largely donor specificity.

The CDR3 length is 15 residues. V was clipped by 0 bases and J by 3 bases, with 8 bases between them. The germline gives CDR1 MGHRA, CDR2 YSYEKL. The gene calls are TRBV4-1 and TRBJ2-2; D ambiguous. The sequence was obtained from an adult woman who had mild COVID-19 (a few samples of this study predate the infection). Cell type and time point are not known. Material: PBMCs or a T cell subset sorted from them (not recorded which). CDR3: CASSQDLEYTGELFF. DNA of the CDR3: TGCGCCAGCAGCCAAGATCTGGAGTACACCGGGGAGCTGTTTTTT.